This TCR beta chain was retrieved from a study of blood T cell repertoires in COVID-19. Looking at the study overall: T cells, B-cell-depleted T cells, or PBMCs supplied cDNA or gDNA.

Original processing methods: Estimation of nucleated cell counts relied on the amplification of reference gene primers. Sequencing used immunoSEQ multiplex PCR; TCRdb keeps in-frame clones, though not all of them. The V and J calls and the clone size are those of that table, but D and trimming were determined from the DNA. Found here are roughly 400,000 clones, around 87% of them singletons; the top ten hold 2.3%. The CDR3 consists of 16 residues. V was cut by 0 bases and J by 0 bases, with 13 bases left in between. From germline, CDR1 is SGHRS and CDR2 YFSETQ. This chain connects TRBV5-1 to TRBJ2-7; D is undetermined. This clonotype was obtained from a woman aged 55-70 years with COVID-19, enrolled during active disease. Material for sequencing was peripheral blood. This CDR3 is CASSLGGTQSSYEQYF. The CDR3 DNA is TGCGCCAGCAGCTTGGGAGGAACTCAGAGCTCCTACGAGCAGTACTTC.